The T cell receptor beta chain described here comes from a study of PD-L1 blockade in urothelial cancer. Germline V gene lookup returns CDR1 LNHDA and CDR2 SQIVND (reference sequence). V was clipped by 6 bases and J by 9 bases, with 15 bases between them. The CDR3 runs 13 residues. Sequenced by immunoSEQ multiplex PCR; TCRdb stores in-frame clones only, minus some. The table has about 52,000 clones, roughly 77% seen once. This chain links TRBV19 with TRBJ2-1, with TRBD1 as a possible D gene (6 bases). The clonotype originates from a man between 70 and 80 years old with urothelial cancer. Sequences were derived from PBMCs, sampled around atezolizumab (anti-PD-L1) treatment. The CDR3 bases are TGTGCCAGTAGCCTACAGGGCTCGGGTGAGCAGTTCTTC. This encodes CASSLQGSGEQFF.